The rows below give T cell receptor beta chains drawn from one sample of a study of T cell clonotyping in hematopoietic cell transplantation. Profiled with immunoSEQ multiplex PCR; TCRdb holds only in-frame clones, not every one. In the table there are about 6,700 clones, approximately 35% of which are singletons. Specimen: peripheral blood mononuclear cells, collected 30 days after allogeneic stem cell transplant. The receptors were sampled from a female patient between 55 and 75 years old who had an allogeneic stem cell transplant, so the T cells may come from the graft donor. Some clones in this sample may be carry-over from other donors' samples. The CDR3 runs from the conserved cysteine through the conserved F or W. The order of the fields is V gene, D gene, clone size, J gene, CDR3 DNA, CDR3 protein. The D gene is left open where the match is weak. Clone size, where shown, is once, few, many, or a class for clones that have expanded.

TRBV14,-,-,TRBJ2-7,TGTGCCAGCGGGGACGGAGCCTACGAGCAGTACTTC,CASGDGAYEQYF
TRBV4-1,TRBD2,-,TRBJ2-1,TGCGCCAGCAGCCAAGATCATGGTAGCGGGAGTAGGGGCAATGAGCAGTTCTTC,CASSQDHGSGSRGNEQFF
TRBV27,TRBD2,-,TRBJ2-5,TGTGCCAGCAGAGCGGGAGAAGAGACCCAGTACTTC,CASRAGEETQYF
TRBV30,TRBD1,-,TRBJ1-1,TGTGCCTGGAGCGCAGGGGGCACTGAAGCTTTCTTT,CAWSAGGTEAFF
TRBV29-1,-,few,TRBJ2-2,TGCAGCGTTCCAGTAGACACCGGGGAGCTGTTTTTT,CSVPVDTGELFF
TRBV30,-,-,TRBJ2-7,TGTGCCTGGAATTTTGGATACACCTACGAGCAGTACTTC,CAWNFGYTYEQYF
TRBV4-3,TRBD1,-,TRBJ1-6,TGCGCCAGCAGCCGGGACAGGGGGTTGTCACCCCTCCACTTT,CASSRDRGLSPLHF
TRBV30,-,-,TRBJ2-7,TGTGCCTGGACCCATGGAGGGGGGTACGAGCAGTACTTC,CAWTHGGGYEQYF
TRBV30,TRBD2,-,TRBJ2-7,TGTGCCTGGAATCCCGGGGGGACCTACGAGCAGTACTTC,CAWNPGGTYEQYF
TRBV30,-,few,TRBJ2-5,TGTGCCTGGACCTTGAAAGGCCAAGAGACCCAGTACTTC,CAWTLKGQETQYF
TRBV30,-,few,TRBJ2-7,TGTGCCTGGAGTCCCATGTTTTACGAGCAGTACTTC,CAWSPMFYEQYF
TRBV7-2,-,-,TRBJ2-3,TGTGCCAGCAGCCGGCTGGATACGCAGTATTTT,CASSRLDTQYF
TRBV30,-,-,TRBJ1-5,TGTGCCTGGAGTGTACAGGGTGGAGGTCAGCCCCAGCATTTT,CAWSVQGGGQPQHF
TRBV2,TRBD1,-,TRBJ1-4,TGTGCCAGCAGTCCGACAGGGGGAAAACTGTTTTTT,CASSPTGGKLFF
TRBV29-1,-,few,TRBJ2-3,TGCAGCGTTGATGAGGATGGAGATACGCAGTATTTT,CSVDEDGDTQYF
TRBV5-5,-,-,TRBJ2-2,TGTGCCAGCAGCTTGGCTACTACCCGGGTGGGCGGGGAGCTGTTTTTT,CASSLATTRVGGELFF
TRBV5-1,-,-,TRBJ2-3,TGCGCCAGCAGCTTGGTGCCCAATACGCAGTATTTT,CASSLVPNTQYF
TRBV30,-,-,TRBJ1-6,TGTGCCTGGAGTAAGGGGAGGTATTCACCCCTCCACTTT,CAWSKGRYSPLHF
TRBV6-5,TRBD1,hyperexpanded,TRBJ1-5,TGTGCCAGCAGTTACAGTCAGGGGGCGGCTCAGCCCCAGCATTTT,CASSYSQGAAQPQHF
TRBV20-1,-,-,TRBJ1-1,TGCAGTGCTAGGACCGAGGGGCGGCCTTTCTTT,CSARTEGRPFF
TRBV29-1,-,-,TRBJ2-7,TGCAGCGTTGTGTCCAGGTTACACGAGCAGTACTTC,CSVVSRLHEQYF
TRBV19,-,large,TRBJ1-2,TGTGCCACTGAGGCCTATGGCTACACCTTC,CATEAYGYTF
TRBV19,-,-,TRBJ2-7,TGTGCCAGTAGTATAGGAACAGGGACCGAGCAGTACTTC,CASSIGTGTEQYF
TRBV4-3,-,-,TRBJ2-7,TGCGCCAGCAGCCAAGATTGGGGAGGGGGAGAGGCCTACGAGCAGTACTTC,CASSQDWGGGEAYEQYF
TRBV4-1,TRBD1,once,TRBJ1-2,TGCGCCAGCAGCCACGCTACAACTCGACAGGGTGGCTATGGCTACACCTTC,CASSHATTRQGGYGYTF
TRBV29-1,-,few,TRBJ1-2,TGCAGCGTTGGGGAAGGGGGCTATGGCTACACCTTC,CSVGEGGYGYTF
TRBV30,-,few,TRBJ1-5,TGTGCCTGGAGCTATGGACAGAGCAATCAGCCCCAGCATTTT,CAWSYGQSNQPQHF
TRBV7-2,-,-,TRBJ1-2,TGTGCCAGCAGCTTAGGAGCAACTCAGGGTCGTGGCTACACCTTC,CASSLGATQGRGYTF
TRBV30,-,once,TRBJ1-3,TGTGCCTGGAATCTGGGTAGCTCTGGAAACACCATATATTTT,CAWNLGSSGNTIYF
TRBV7-3,TRBD2,-,TRBJ2-2,TGTGCCAGCAGCTTAACCGCTAGCGGGGTGGGTAGCACCGGGGAGCTGTTTTTT,CASSLTASGVGSTGELFF